This T cell receptor (beta chain) was captured by sequencing in a study of PD-1 blockade in classical Hodgkin lymphoma. From germline, CDR1 is SGHAT and CDR2 FQNNGV. The CDR3 extends over 15 amino acids. V dropped 5 bases and J dropped 2; count of bases not matched to a gene: 7. Produced via immunoSEQ multiplex PCR; TCRdb's table is partial and in-frame only. The sample has about 35,000 clones, about 89% seen once; the top ten hold 0.22%. This clone was picked up one time. Its antigen is not known. The time point here: newly diagnosed, previously untreated cHL patient sample. Magnetic negative selection of thawed PBMCs was the method by which CD4+ T cells were purified. Comparison used PBMCs from newly diagnosed, untreated classical Hodgkin lymphoma. The study's findings and limits: Differences between repertoires have undefined causes, possibly disease activity or prior therapy. Reports described newly diagnosed patients as having lower baseline TCR diversity than healthy donors.

The chain joins TRBV11-2 to TRBJ1-2, with TRBD1 identical over 8 bases. The source is a human donor with classical Hodgkin lymphoma. Sequenced material: CD4+ T cells from blood. The CDR3 DNA reads as TGTGCCAGCAGCGTCTACAGGGGGTGGAACTATGGCTACACCTTC. Translation gives CASSVYRGWNYGYTF.